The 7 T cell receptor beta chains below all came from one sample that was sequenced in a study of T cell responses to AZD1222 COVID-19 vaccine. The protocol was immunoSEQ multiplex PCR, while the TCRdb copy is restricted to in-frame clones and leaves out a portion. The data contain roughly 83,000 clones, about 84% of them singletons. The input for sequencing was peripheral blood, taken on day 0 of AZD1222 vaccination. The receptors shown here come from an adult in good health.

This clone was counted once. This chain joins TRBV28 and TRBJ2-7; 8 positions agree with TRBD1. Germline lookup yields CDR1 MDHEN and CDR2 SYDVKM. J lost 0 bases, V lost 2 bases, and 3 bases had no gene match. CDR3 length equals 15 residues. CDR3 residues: CASSLEDRDSYEQYF. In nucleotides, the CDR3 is TGTGCCAGCAGTTTAGAGGACAGGGACTCCTACGAGCAGTACTTC. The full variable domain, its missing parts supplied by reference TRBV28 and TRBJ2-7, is DVKVTQSSRYLVKRTGEKVFLECVQDMDHENMFWYRQDPGLGLRLIYFSYDVKMKEKGDIPEGYSVSREKKERFSLILESASTNQTSMYLCASSLEDRDSYEQYFGPGTRLTVT.

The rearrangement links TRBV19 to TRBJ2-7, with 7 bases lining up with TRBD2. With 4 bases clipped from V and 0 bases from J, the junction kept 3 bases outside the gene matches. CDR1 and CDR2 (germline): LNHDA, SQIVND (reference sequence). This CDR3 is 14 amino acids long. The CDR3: CASSKSGNSYEQYF. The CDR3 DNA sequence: TGTGCCAGTAGTAAGAGCGGGAACTCCTACGAGCAGTACTTC.

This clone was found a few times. Here the CDR3 reads CASSLDGVTEAFF. In DNA form, the CDR3 reads TGTGCCAGCAGCTTAGATGGGGTCACTGAAGCTTTCTTT. This chain joins TRBV11-2 and TRBJ1-1; the D is unclear. The ends were cut back, 0 bases at V and 4 bases at J, with 6 bases in the middle. The CDR3 contains 13 residues. Looked up from germline, CDR1 is SGHAT and CDR2 is FQNNGV.

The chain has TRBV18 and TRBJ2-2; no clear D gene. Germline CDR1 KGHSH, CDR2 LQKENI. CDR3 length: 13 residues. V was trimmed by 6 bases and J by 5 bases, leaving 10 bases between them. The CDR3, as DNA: TGTGCCAGCTCCCCTGTGATAACCGGGGAGCTGTTTTTT. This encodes CASSPVITGELFF.

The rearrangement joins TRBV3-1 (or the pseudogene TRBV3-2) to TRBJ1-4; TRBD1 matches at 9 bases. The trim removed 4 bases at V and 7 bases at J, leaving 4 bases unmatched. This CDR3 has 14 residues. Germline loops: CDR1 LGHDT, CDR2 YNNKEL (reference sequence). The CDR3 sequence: CASSLRDRAEKLFF. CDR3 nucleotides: TGTGCCAGCAGCCTCCGGGACAGGGCTGAAAAACTGTTTTTT.

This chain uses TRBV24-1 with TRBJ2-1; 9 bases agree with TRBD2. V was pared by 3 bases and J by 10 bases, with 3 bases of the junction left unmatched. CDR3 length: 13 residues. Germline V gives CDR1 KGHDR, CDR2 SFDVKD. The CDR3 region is CATSDPLAGEQFF. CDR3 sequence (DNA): TGTGCCACCAGTGATCCCCTAGCGGGGGAGCAGTTCTTC.

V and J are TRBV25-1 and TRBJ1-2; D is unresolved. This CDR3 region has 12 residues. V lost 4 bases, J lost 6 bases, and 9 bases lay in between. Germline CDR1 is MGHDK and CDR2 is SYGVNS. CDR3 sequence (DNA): TGTGCCAGCAGTGTAGGACGGAATGGCTACACCTTC. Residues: CASSVGRNGYTF.